This T cell receptor beta chain was documented in a study of blood T cell repertoires in COVID-19. On the study more broadly: Sources were T cells, B-cell-depleted T cells, or PBMCs; the material itself was cDNA or gDNA.

As originally analysed: From reference gene primer amplification, estimates of nucleated cell counts were derived. This table comes from immunoSEQ multiplex PCR, and its TCRdb copy is limited to in-frame clones, with some not included. V, J and clone size are taken as reported in that table, and D and trimming were inferred from the DNA itself. The sample has about 250,000 clones, roughly 83% seen once. Germline assignment: CDR1 LNHDA and CDR2 SQIVND (reference sequence). Between the trimmed V and J ends, which lost 1 base and 5 bases, there was a span of 12 bases. The CDR3 is 15 residues long. A Seattle source enrolled patients during active infection and followed them longitudinally.

Sequenced: peripheral blood. The genes are TRBV19 and TRBJ1-5; a weak D match, TRBD1 (6 bases). This sequence originates from a woman of 80 years or more with COVID-19, enrolled during active disease. The CDR3 DNA follows: TGTGCCAGTAGTATAGGGGACACGAGGTATCAGCCCCAGCATTTT. Its protein is CASSIGDTRYQPQHF. Supplemented by reference TRBV19 and TRBJ1-5, the full variable domain reads DGGITQSPKYLFRKEGQNVTLSCEQNLNHDAMYWYRQDPGQGLRLIYYSQIVNDFQKGDIAEGYSVSREKKESFPLTVTSAQKNPTAFYLCASSIGDTRYQPQHFGDGTRLSIL.